The 27 T cell receptor beta chains given below trace back to one sample, sequenced in a study of T-cell memory formation after mild COVID-19. TCRdb redid the calling of the 5' RACE reads with MiXCR, one entry per CDR3 protein. The top ten clones hold around 20% of a sample with roughly 250,000 distinct CDR3 sequences, 16% of them seen once. What was sequenced was PBMCs or a T cell subset sorted from them (not recorded which). Receptors originate from a man aged 18 to 35 who had mild COVID-19 (a few samples of this study predate the infection). Cell type and time point are not known.

This clonotype was picked up a small number of times. The V and J genes are TRBV11-1 and TRBJ2-7; 11 bases are shared with TRBD1. There are 16 residues in the CDR3. Germline-derived CDR1 and CDR2 are SGHAT and FQDESV (reference sequence). J lost 5 bases, V lost 4 bases, and 10 bases had no gene match. DNA of the CDR3: TGTGCCAGCAGCTCGCCGCAGGGACAGGGGGGCCACGAGCAGTACTTC. It specifies CASSSPQGQGGHEQYF.

The rearrangement links TRBV7-9 to TRBJ1-2; D uncertain. The germline gives CDR1 SEHNR, CDR2 FQNEAQ (reference sequence). V dropped 6 bases and J dropped 5 bases, with 10 bases sitting between them. The CDR3 is made up of 12 amino acids. The chain's CDR3 is CASRRRWYGYTF. The CDR3 DNA is TGTGCCAGCAGACGCAGGTGGTATGGCTACACCTTC. The whole variable domain, filled in from reference TRBV7-9 and TRBJ1-2, reads DTGVSQNPRHKITKRGQNVTFRCDPISEHNRLYWYRQTLGQGPEFLTYFQNEAQLEKSRLLSDRFSAERPKGSFSTLEIQRTEQGDSAMYLCASRRRWYGYTFGSGTRLTVV.

This clonotype was observed a handful of times. The genes are TRBV5-4 and TRBJ2-2; 8 bases are a match to TRBD2. Germline lookup yields CDR1 SGHNT and CDR2 YYREEE (reference sequence). V lost 2 bases, J lost 3 bases, and 3 bases stayed unmatched. The CDR3 sequence is 15 residues long. CDR3 in amino acids: CASSFGGADTGELFF. The DNA for the CDR3 is TGTGCCAGCAGCTTCGGGGGGGCGGACACCGGGGAGCTGTTTTTT.

The chain carries TRBV12-3 or TRBV12-4 and TRBJ2-3, with D perhaps matching TRBD2 (7 bases). This CDR3 is 14 amino acids long. The ends were cut back, 5 bases at V and 4 bases at J, with 13 bases in the middle. The CDR3 here is CASSLPGGPDTQYF. The CDR3, as DNA: TGTGCCAGCAGTCTCCCCGGGGGGCCAGATACGCAGTATTTT.

The gene calls are TRBV7-2 and TRBJ1-2; D is ambiguous. The CDR3 has 18 residues. Trimming left V 5 bases short and J 1 base short, with 23 bases between. CDR1 is SGHTA, CDR2 FQGNSA, per germline. The CDR3 DNA sequence: TGTGCCAGCAGCCCCTCCGTTAGCCCAGGACTTCTTAACTATGGCTACACCTTC. It translates to CASSPSVSPGLLNYGYTF.

This chain joins TRBV5-1 and TRBJ2-1; TRBD1 agrees at 7 bases. CDR1 is SGHRS, CDR2 YFSETQ, per germline. V lost 4 bases, J lost 12 bases, and 13 bases stayed unmatched. The CDR3 is 14 residues long. CDR3 sequence (DNA): TGCGCCAGCAGCGGAACAGGGGTGGAGAGTCGGCAGTTCTTC. It codes for CASSGTGVESRQFF.

The chain joins TRBV9 to TRBJ1-6; TRBD1 matches at 7 bases. V dropped 2 bases and J dropped 7; count of bases not matched to a gene: 6. CDR3 length: 15 amino acids. The V gene's germline CDR1 is SGDLS and CDR2 YYNGEE. DNA of the CDR3: TGTGCCAGCAGCGTGGCACCGGGACAGAATTCACCCCTCCACTTT. Amino acids: CASSVAPGQNSPLHF.

The rearrangement uses TRBV5-1 and TRBJ2-2, with D possibly being TRBD1 (5 bases). Trimming cost V 5 bases and J 1 base, with 9 bases left between them. The germline CDR1 and CDR2 sequences are SGHRS and YFSETQ. CDR3 length: 14 residues. DNA of the CDR3: TGCGCCAGCAGAATGGGGCAGAACACCGGGGAGCTGTTTTTT. Translated: CASRMGQNTGELFF. The full variable domain, completed using reference TRBV5-1 and TRBJ2-2, is KAGVTQTPRYLIKTRGQQVTLSCSPISGHRSVSWYQQTPGQGLQFLFEYFSETQRNKGNFPGRFSGRQFSNSRSEMNVSTLELGDSALYLCASRMGQNTGELFFGEGSRLTVL.

This clonotype turned up a few times. J is TRBJ2-1 and V is TRBV29-1; 9 positions agree with TRBD2. CDR1 and CDR2 from the germline V gene are SQVTM and ANQGSEA. The CDR3 extends over 13 amino acids. V shed 3 bases and J 6 bases; nucleotides not matched to a gene: 3. The CDR3 spells CSVEATSGNEQFF. The CDR3 DNA sequence: TGCAGCGTTGAGGCGACTAGCGGCAATGAGCAGTTCTTC.

The CDR3 reads CASSLRVTYNEQFF. The CDR3 region has the DNA TGTGCCAGCAGCTTGAGGGTAACCTACAATGAGCAGTTCTTC. The chain joins TRBV5-5 to TRBJ2-1, with unresolved D. CDR3 length: 14 amino acids. With 1 base removed from V and 2 bases from J, the gap between germline ends came to 7 bases. Germline V CDR1 and CDR2: SGHKS, YYEKEE (reference sequence). The full variable domain, with the rest looked up from reference TRBV5-5 and TRBJ2-1, is DAGVTQSPTHLIKTRGQQVTLRCSPISGHKSVSWYQQVLGQGPQFIFQYYEKEERGRGNFPDRFSARQFPNYSSELNVNALLLGDSALYLCASSLRVTYNEQFFGPGTRLTVL.

The V and J genes are TRBV12-3 or TRBV12-4 and TRBJ1-1; no clear D. The CDR3 runs 14 residues. V was shortened by 6 bases and J by 0 bases, with 11 bases between the two germline ends. The CDR3: CASRKHGMNTEAFF. CDR3 DNA: TGTGCCAGCAGAAAACACGGGATGAACACTGAAGCTTTCTTT.

The chain uses TRBV12-3 or TRBV12-4 and TRBJ1-5; no clear D gene. Trimming shortened V by 6 bases and J by 0 bases, and 12 bases separated the two germline ends. The CDR3 loop spans 15 amino acids. Here the CDR3 reads CASRGRTGSNQPQHF. CDR3 DNA: TGTGCCAGCAGAGGCAGGACGGGTAGCAATCAGCCCCAGCATTTT.

The sample holds many counts of this clonotype. The chain employs TRBV6-5 and TRBJ2-1; 8 bases line up with TRBD1. Per the germline V gene, CDR1 is MNHEY and CDR2 is SVGAGI. The CDR3 sequence is 13 residues long. With 7 bases clipped from V and 6 bases from J, the junction kept 5 bases outside the gene matches. Written as DNA, the CDR3 is TGTGCCAGCAATGGACAGGGAGGCAATGAGCAGTTCTTC. Residues: CASNGQGGNEQFF.

The chain carries TRBV15 and TRBJ2-7; 7 bases line up with TRBD1. Germline V gene sequence: CDR1 LNHNV, CDR2 YYDKDF (reference sequence). The junction had 7 bases not matched to a gene; V was cut back by 3 bases and J by 5 bases. The CDR3 spans 14 residues. In nucleotides, the CDR3 is TGTGCCACCAGCAGCAGGGGGAATCGCCACGAGCAGTACTTC. Its translation: CATSSRGNRHEQYF.

This clonotype was seen more than once but under ten times. This rearrangement joins TRBV6-4 to TRBJ1-1; D call uncertain. Trimming stripped 8 bases from V and 1 base from J, with 5 bases between. Looked up from germline, CDR1 is MRHNA and CDR2 is SNTAGT. This CDR3 has 11 residues. CDR3 amino acids: CASHRNTEAFF. The CDR3 region has the DNA TGTGCCAGCCACAGGAACACTGAAGCTTTCTTT.

The chain is built from TRBV4-3 and TRBJ2-7; 7 bases agree with TRBD2. Germline-derived CDR1 and CDR2 are LGHNA and YSLEER. CDR3 size: 15 residues. V was pared by 3 bases and J by 4 bases, with 9 bases of the junction left unmatched. The CDR3 DNA reads as TGCGCCAGCAGCCATATGAGACTAGCATCGTACGAGCAGTACTTC. It is translated as CASSHMRLASYEQYF.

J is TRBJ2-1 and V is TRBV7-6, with D perhaps matching TRBD1 or TRBD2 (5 bases each). The V end lost 5 bases, the J end lost 9 bases, and 11 bases lay between the germline ends. Germline loops: CDR1 SGHVS, CDR2 FNYEAQ. The CDR3 extends over 12 amino acids. DNA of the CDR3: TGTGCCAGCAGCCCGGCCGGGACTGAGCAGTTCTTC. This encodes CASSPAGTEQFF.

This clonotype occurred a few times. The gene calls are TRBV9 and TRBJ2-3; possibly TRBD1 or TRBD2 for D (5 bases each). V lost 3 bases to trimming and J lost 6 bases, with 14 bases between them. The CDR3 extends over 14 amino acids. Looked up from germline, CDR1 is SGDLS and CDR2 is YYNGEE. This CDR3 reads CASSAPGLGDTQYF. CDR3 DNA: TGTGCCAGCAGCGCTCCGGGGCTGGGGGATACGCAGTATTTT. The full variable domain, completed using reference TRBV9 and TRBJ2-3, is DSGVTQTPKHLITATGQRVTLRCSPRSGDLSVYWYQQSLDQGLQFLIQYYNGEERAKGNILERFSAQQFPDLHSELNLSSLELGDSALYFCASSAPGLGDTQYFGPGTRLTVL.

This clonotype has a handful of counts. The V and J genes are TRBV5-1 and TRBJ1-3; possibly TRBD1 for D (5 bases). Between the trimmed V and J ends, which lost 5 bases and 0 bases, there was a span of 9 bases. The CDR3 is 14 amino acids. Looked up from germline, CDR1 is SGHRS and CDR2 is YFSETQ. DNA of the CDR3: TGCGCCAGCAGTCAGGACAACTCTGGAAACACCATATATTTT. Its protein is CASSQDNSGNTIYF.

The CDR3 DNA follows: TGCGCCAGCAGCTTGCAGCCGGGACAAGAGACCCAGTACTTC. Its translation is CASSLQPGQETQYF. The rearrangement links TRBV5-1 to TRBJ2-5, with D possibly being TRBD2 (5 bases). The ends were cut back, 1 base at V and 2 bases at J, with 9 bases in the middle. The CDR3 length is 14 residues. Per the germline V gene, CDR1 is SGHRS and CDR2 is YFSETQ.

This clonotype has only a few counts. The chain has TRBV5-1 and TRBJ1-2; maybe TRBD1 (6 bases). The CDR3 runs to 12 residues. In germline, CDR1 is SGHRS, CDR2 YFSETQ. V lost 2 bases, J lost 8 bases, and 10 bases lay in between. In nucleotides, the CDR3 is TGCGCCAGCAGCTTCTCAGGGGAAGGCTACACCTTC. Protein product: CASSFSGEGYTF.

This clonotype showed up just a few times. V and J are TRBV6-1 and TRBJ2-5; D gene unclear. The germline gives CDR1 MNHNS, CDR2 SASEGT. Trimming stripped 2 bases from V and 3 bases from J, with 10 bases between. The CDR3 contains 14 residues. Here the CDR3 DNA reads TGTGCCAGCAGTGAAACAGCAACGGAAGAGACCCAGTACTTC. It yields the protein CASSETATEETQYF.

This clonotype was picked up a small number of times. The gene calls are TRBV7-3 and TRBJ2-1; D may be TRBD2 (5 bases). Germline V CDR1 and CDR2: SGHTA, FQGTGA. The CDR3 runs 15 residues. The V gene lost 2 bases and the J gene lost 9 bases, with 17 bases spanning the gap. Here the CDR3 DNA reads TGTGCCAGCAGCTTAGGCCCCCCCGAGGGTATTGAGCAGTTCTTC. Its protein product is CASSLGPPEGIEQFF.

This clonotype was detected only a few times. V and J are TRBV5-1 and TRBJ1-6; perhaps TRBD1 as D (5 bases). The V gene's germline CDR1 is SGHRS and CDR2 YFSETQ. CDR3 length: 14 residues. Trimming stripped 1 base from V and 5 bases from J, with 7 bases between. In DNA, the CDR3 is TGCGCCAGCAGCTTGTTACAGGATAATTCACCCCTCCACTTT. Protein: CASSLLQDNSPLHF. Filled out from reference TRBV5-1 and TRBJ1-6, the complete variable domain reads KAGVTQTPRYLIKTRGQQVTLSCSPISGHRSVSWYQQTPGQGLQFLFEYFSETQRNKGNFPGRFSGRQFSNSRSEMNVSTLELGDSALYLCASSLLQDNSPLHFGNGTRLTVT.

The chain employs TRBV5-1 and TRBJ2-7, with D unresolved. Trimming left V 2 bases short and J 5 bases short, with 17 bases between. There are 15 residues in the CDR3. CDR1 is SGHRS, CDR2 YFSETQ, per germline. CDR3 residues: CASSFDADETDEQYF. The CDR3 nucleotides are TGCGCCAGCAGCTTCGATGCGGACGAAACGGACGAGCAGTACTTC. The full variable domain, with the rest looked up from reference TRBV5-1 and TRBJ2-7, is KAGVTQTPRYLIKTRGQQVTLSCSPISGHRSVSWYQQTPGQGLQFLFEYFSETQRNKGNFPGRFSGRQFSNSRSEMNVSTLELGDSALYLCASSFDADETDEQYFGPGTRLTVT.

The chain couples TRBV27 to TRBJ2-4, with a possible D match to TRBD2 (5 bases). The germline V and J ends were trimmed by 1 base and 0 bases, with 10 bases remaining between them. Germline V CDR1 and CDR2: MNHEY, SMNVEV (reference sequence). The CDR3 totals 16 residues. DNA of the CDR3: TGTGCCAGCAGTTTATTCGGAGGACTAGCCAAAAACATTCAGTACTTC. Translation gives CASSLFGGLAKNIQYF.

The CDR3 sequence: CASGGYEKLFF. The CDR3 coding sequence is TGTGCCAGCGGAGGGTACGAAAAACTGTTTTTT. The chain has TRBV12-3 or TRBV12-4 and TRBJ1-4, with D unclear. V lost 8 bases and J lost 8, with 9 bases in between. The CDR3 consists of 11 residues.